This entry describes one T cell receptor beta chain. The antigen is unknown. These data belong to a study of cytomegalovirus exposure and HLA in healthy donors. At the level of the study: A subsequent analysis stated that the 100 to 150 validation repertoires were run on the same platform as the approximately 660 first-cohort repertoires. Study-level points and caveats: Subsequent analysis found a tendency for first-cohort TCR clusters to co-occur within the 90 to 150 validation repertoires. The study listed roughly 150 cytomegalovirus-associated TCR beta chains.

Assay: immunoSEQ multiplex PCR; the TCRdb copy retains only in-frame clones and omits some. Of some 170,000 clones in the sample, 85% to 90% are singletons; the top ten hold 5.7%. Sequenced: PBMCs. The sequence derives from a woman aged 25 to 39 in good health and CMV-seronegative.

Here the CDR3 reads CASRERTSGRASRETQYF. CDR3 nucleotides: TGTGCCAGCAGAGAACGGACTAGCGGGAGGGCCTCCAGGGAGACCCAGTACTTC. The rearrangement links TRBV2 to TRBJ2-5; 15 bases fit TRBD2. V lost 6 bases, J lost 5 bases, and 13 bases stayed unmatched. The CDR3 totals 18 residues. The germline V gene has CDR1 SNHLY and CDR2 FYNNEI. Drawing the rest from reference TRBV2 and TRBJ2-5, the complete variable domain is EPEVTQTPSHQVTQMGQEVILRCVPISNHLYFYWYRQILGQKVEFLVSFYNNEISEKSEIFDDQFSVERPDGSNFTLKIRSTKLEDSAMYFCASRERTSGRASRETQYFGPGTRLLVL.